The 5 T cell receptor beta chains below come from one sample, sequenced in a study of T cells in Graves' hyperthyroidism and ophthalmopathy. RNA transcripts were the template for amplifying TCR beta CDR3 regions. HTBI primers drove first-round RT-PCR of the TCR CDR3. TCRdb called the multiplex PCR reads again in MiXCR, with one record for every CDR3 protein. Among about 300,000 distinct CDR3 sequences listed, roughly 19% were seen once. Material: blood. Receptors originate from a man aged 50 to 60 with Graves' ophthalmopathy.

The V and J genes are TRBV27 and TRBJ1-1, with TRBD1 identical over 11 bases. The CDR3 totals 14 residues. Germline V CDR1 and CDR2: MNHEY, SMNVEV (reference sequence). The V segment lost 7 bases and the J segment 4 bases; nucleotides outside the gene matches: 5. The CDR3 bases are TGTGCCAGCACCTGGACAGGGGGCGTCACTGAAGCTTTCTTT. Translating it yields CASTWTGGVTEAFF.

The table lists this clonotype with a few counts. The junction departs from the called germline gene at one end, perhaps through a read error. V gene TRBV5-4 combines with J gene TRBJ2-7; 7 bases map to TRBD2. This CDR3 comprises 15 residues. CDR1 is SGHNT and CDR2 is YYREEE in the germline V gene (reference sequence). The CDR3 nucleotides read TGTGCCAGCAGTCTGGGAGGGGTTAGCTCCCACGAGCAGTACTTC. Protein sequence: CASSLGGVSSHEQYF.

The chain links TRBV6-5 to TRBJ2-4, with 10 bases matching TRBD1. With 2 bases clipped from V and 0 bases from J, the junction kept 13 bases outside the gene matches. This CDR3 comprises 20 residues. Germline V gene sequence: CDR1 MNHEY, CDR2 SVGAGI. The CDR3 nucleotides are TGTGCCAGCAGTTACCCTGTTAGGACAGGGGGAACTATAGCCAAAAACATTCAGTACTTC. This codes for CASSYPVRTGGTIAKNIQYF.

The rearrangement uses TRBV6-2 or TRBV6-3 and TRBJ2-7, with 9 bases that match TRBD1. The length of the CDR3 is 14 residues. V was clipped by 5 bases and J by 7 bases; unmatched bases: 9. The germline V gene has CDR1 MNHEY and CDR2 SVGEGT. The CDR3 nucleotides are TGTGCCAGCAGTCAGATGGGACAGGGTGGAGAGCAGTACTTC. This gives the protein CASSQMGQGGEQYF.

This clonotype was found a few times. This sequence joins TRBV6-1 and TRBJ2-7; TRBD2 matches at 7 bases. The CDR3 covers 14 residues. Trimming removed 5 bases from V and 0 bases from J; junction bases left unmatched: 4. Germline values: CDR1 MNHNS, CDR2 SASEGT. CDR3 amino acids: CASSKSGVSYEQYF. CDR3 in DNA: TGTGCCAGCAGTAAGAGCGGGGTCTCCTACGAGCAGTACTTC.